Given below is one T cell receptor beta chain in context. As yet, its antigen is unknown. Data came from immunoSEQ multiplex PCR; TCRdb stores just in-frame clones and leaves some out. The table lists 400,000 to 500,000 clones, 60% to 85% of them singletons. This entry belongs to a study of shared clonotypes between healthy human individuals. Study observations and caveats: A small donor pool kept down the genetic and exposure-history diversity that was represented.

Germline assignment: CDR1 MNHEY and CDR2 SMNVEV (reference sequence). The CDR3 covers 14 residues. This TCR derives from a woman between 40 and 50 years old in good health. Some clones in this sample may be carry-over from other donors' samples. This chain connects TRBV27 to TRBJ2-5; either TRBD1 or TRBD2 may supply D (6 bases each). The end of the DNA is better explained by TRBJ2-7, so the J call may be wrong. The sample taken for sequencing was PBMCs. CDR3 DNA: TGTGCCAGCAGCCTGAGGGGGGTACCCTACGAGCAGTACTTC. Its translation: CASSLRGVPYEQYF.